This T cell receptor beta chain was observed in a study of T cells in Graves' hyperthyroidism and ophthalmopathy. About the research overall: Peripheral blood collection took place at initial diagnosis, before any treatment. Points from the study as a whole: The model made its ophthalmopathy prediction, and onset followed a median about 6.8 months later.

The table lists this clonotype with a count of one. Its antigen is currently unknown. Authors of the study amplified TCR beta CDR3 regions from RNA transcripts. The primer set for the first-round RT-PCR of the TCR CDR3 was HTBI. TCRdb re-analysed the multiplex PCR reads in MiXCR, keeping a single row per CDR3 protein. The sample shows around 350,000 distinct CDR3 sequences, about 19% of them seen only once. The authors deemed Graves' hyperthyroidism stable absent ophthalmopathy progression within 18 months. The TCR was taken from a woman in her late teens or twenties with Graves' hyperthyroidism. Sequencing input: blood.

The DNA for the CDR3 is TGTGCCATCAGTGATACGGGACTCAAAAATCAGCCCCAGCATTTT. Its translation is CAISDTGLKNQPQHF. The chain employs TRBV10-3 and TRBJ1-5; D might be TRBD1 (5 bases). This CDR3 region has 15 residues. V gave up 3 bases and J gave up 4 bases, with 13 bases separating them. In germline, CDR1 is ENHRY, CDR2 SYGVKD.